A single sample is the source of the 27 T cell receptor beta chains below, sequenced in a study of shared clonotypes between healthy human individuals. Produced via immunoSEQ multiplex PCR; TCRdb's table is partial and in-frame only. The sample lists about 1.1 million clones, about four fifths occurring once. The sample was memory CD4+ T cells from PBMCs. Noted subset: CD45RA-negative fraction. Receptors were obtained from a man between 18 and 29 years old in good health. Some clones in this sample may be carry-over from other donors' samples.

The J gene is TRBJ1-1, the V gene TRBV19, with D possibly TRBD1 on 6 matching bases. Germline CDR1 is LNHDA and CDR2 is SQIVND (reference sequence). This CDR3 contains 15 residues. The ends were cut back, 1 base at V and 5 bases at J, with 14 bases in the middle. Here the CDR3 DNA reads TGTGCCAGTAGTATAGGCGGGGGGCCAGAAACTGAAGCTTTCTTT. Protein product: CASSIGGGPETEAFF.

This sequence joins TRBV14 and TRBJ2-7, with D uncertain. The V and J ends lost 0 bases and 12 bases respectively, with 12 bases between them. Germline V CDR1 and CDR2: SGHDN, FVKESK. The CDR3 runs to 12 residues. The CDR3 sequence is CASSQDRATAYF. DNA of the CDR3: TGTGCCAGCAGCCAAGATCGGGCTACGGCGTACTTC.

This clone showed up just a few times. J is TRBJ1-1 and V is TRBV27; D is unclear. Germline V gene data show CDR1 as MNHEY and CDR2 as SMNVEV (reference sequence). V was clipped by 6 bases and J by 1 base, with 12 bases between them. There are 14 residues in the CDR3. The CDR3 reads CASRAALSNTEAFF. In DNA, the CDR3 is TGTGCCAGCAGGGCGGCCCTTTCGAACACTGAAGCTTTCTTT.

This clone was seen a few times. V gene TRBV7-9 combines with J gene TRBJ2-2; TRBD1 or TRBD2 may be the D gene (5 bases each). V was trimmed by 0 bases and J by 4 bases, leaving 6 bases between them. The germline gives CDR1 SEHNR, CDR2 FQNEAQ (reference sequence). The CDR3 totals 14 residues. The CDR3 DNA follows: TGTGCCAGCAGCTTAGCTGGGACCACCGGGGAGCTGTTTTTT. This encodes CASSLAGTTGELFF. The full variable domain, its missing parts supplied by reference TRBV7-9 and TRBJ2-2, is DTGVSQNPRHKITKRGQNVTFRCDPISEHNRLYWYRQTLGQGPEFLTYFQNEAQLEKSRLLSDRFSAERPKGSFSTLEIQRTEQGDSAMYLCASSLAGTTGELFFGEGSRLTVL.

The genes are TRBV14 and TRBJ2-7, with TRBD1 identical over 8 bases. V was pared by 4 bases and J by 13 bases, with 9 bases of the junction left unmatched. The CDR3 is made up of 12 amino acids. The germline CDR1 and CDR2 sequences are SGHDN and FVKESK. CDR3 sequence reads: CASSLRTGRLYF. CDR3 sequence (DNA): TGTGCCAGCAGCCTCCGGACAGGGAGACTTTACTTC.

V and J are TRBV5-1 and TRBJ2-3; D uncertain. The CDR3 loop spans 15 amino acids. In germline, CDR1 is SGHRS, CDR2 YFSETQ. Trimming removed 0 bases at V and 0 bases at J, with 8 bases between. The chain's CDR3 is CASSLEDGSTDTQYF. CDR3 nucleotides: TGCGCCAGCAGCTTGGAGGACGGTAGCACAGATACGCAGTATTTT. Full variable domain (rest looked up from reference TRBV5-1 and TRBJ2-3): KAGVTQTPRYLIKTRGQQVTLSCSPISGHRSVSWYQQTPGQGLQFLFEYFSETQRNKGNFPGRFSGRQFSNSRSEMNVSTLELGDSALYLCASSLEDGSTDTQYFGPGTRLTVL.

In this sample, this clone turned up a few times. Within the sample, other DNA sequences also encode this same CDR3. The rearrangement links TRBV2 to TRBJ1-1; D may be TRBD1 (5 bases). The CDR3 extends over 13 amino acids. V lost 6 bases and J 1 base, leaving 9 bases between the germline ends. Germline CDR1 SNHLY, CDR2 FYNNEI. Here the CDR3 DNA reads TGTGCCAGCAGCGTTGGACAGAACACTGAAGCTTTCTTT. Protein: CASSVGQNTEAFF.

CDR3: CASSIGRVGVNEQYF. CDR3 sequence (DNA): TGTGCCAGTAGTATAGGCCGAGTGGGGGTTAACGAGCAGTACTTC. V is TRBV19 and J is TRBJ2-7; perhaps D is TRBD1 or TRBD2 (5 bases each). V gave up 1 base and J gave up 5 bases, with 15 bases separating them. This CDR3 is 15 amino acids long. The germline gives CDR1 LNHDA, CDR2 SQIVND (reference sequence).

The chain has TRBV18 and TRBJ2-7, with 12 bases identical to TRBD2. V shed 4 bases and J 2 bases; nucleotides not matched to a gene: 3. CDR3 length: 15 residues. Germline V gene sequence: CDR1 KGHSH, CDR2 LQKENI. The CDR3 DNA sequence: TGTGCCAGCTCACTCCTAGCGGGAGGGACCTACGAGCAGTACTTC. It is translated as CASSLLAGGTYEQYF.

This sequence joins TRBV5-6 and TRBJ1-2; D unclear. Trimming cost V 0 bases and J 5 bases, with 20 bases left between them. The CDR3 runs 17 residues. Germline V gene sequence: CDR1 SGHDT, CDR2 YYEEEE. The CDR3 protein is CASSLVGQNLMAYGYTF. The CDR3 DNA follows: TGTGCCAGCAGCTTGGTCGGTCAGAATCTCATGGCTTATGGCTACACCTTC.

The chain is built from TRBV2 and TRBJ2-4; D gene ambiguous. The CDR3 length is 12 residues. Trimming took 2 bases from V and 9 from J, leaving 8 bases between them. Germline V gene sequence: CDR1 SNHLY, CDR2 FYNNEI. The CDR3 sequence: CASSESASIQYF. In DNA form, the CDR3 reads TGTGCCAGCAGTGAATCTGCGTCCATTCAGTACTTC. Supplemented by reference TRBV2 and TRBJ2-4, the full variable domain reads EPEVTQTPSHQVTQMGQEVILRCVPISNHLYFYWYRQILGQKVEFLVSFYNNEISEKSEIFDDQFSVERPDGSNFTLKIRSTKLEDSAMYFCASSESASIQYFGAGTRLSVL.

A word on this clone: The same CDR3 can be traced to other DNA sequences in this sample. The gene calls are TRBV2 and TRBJ2-3, with D perhaps matching TRBD2 (5 bases). The CDR3 consists of 13 residues. V was shortened by 1 base and J by 8 bases, with 10 bases between the two germline ends. Germline CDR1 is SNHLY and CDR2 is FYNNEI. CDR3 loop: CASSEGLGSTQYF. The CDR3 DNA follows: TGTGCCAGCAGTGAAGGGCTGGGGAGTACGCAGTATTTT.

In regard to this clone: This same CDR3 is encoded by further DNA sequences in the sample. This chain links TRBV2 with TRBJ2-5; D is possibly TRBD2 (5 bases). Trimming took off 3 bases at V and 4 bases at J, with 9 bases between the two ends. The V gene's germline CDR1 is SNHLY and CDR2 FYNNEI. The CDR3 spans 13 residues. DNA of the CDR3: TGTGCCAGCAGTGACGGGGTAGGAGAGACCCAGTACTTC. Translating it yields CASSDGVGETQYF.

This CDR3 is CASSRAGGLNYGYTF. The CDR3 DNA follows: TGTGCCAGCAGCCGCGCGGGGGGACTAAACTATGGCTACACCTTC. The J gene is TRBJ1-2, the V gene TRBV6-5; D might be TRBD1 (5 bases). This CDR3 is built from 15 residues. Trimming cost V 6 bases and J 2 bases, with 16 bases left between them. Germline V gene data show CDR1 as MNHEY and CDR2 as SVGAGI.

The chain uses TRBV5-1 and TRBJ2-2, with D tentatively TRBD1 (5 bases). Germline V CDR1 and CDR2: SGHRS, YFSETQ. V was trimmed by 1 base and J by 5 bases, leaving 15 bases between them. This CDR3 is built from 16 residues. The DNA for the CDR3 is TGCGCCAGCAGCTTGCAAGGGGCGCGTGGGACCGGGGAGCTGTTTTTT. This encodes CASSLQGARGTGELFF.

J is TRBJ2-1 and V is TRBV29-1; TRBD2 agrees at 13 bases. CDR1 is SQVTM, CDR2 ANQGSEA, per germline. The junction had 9 bases not matched to a gene; V was cut back by 6 bases and J by 7 bases. CDR3 length equals 15 residues. The CDR3 bases are TGCAGCGTCCACGGACTAGCGGGAGTAACGAATGAGCAGTTCTTC. The encoded protein is CSVHGLAGVTNEQFF.

This chain joins TRBV5-4 and TRBJ2-3, with D possibly TRBD1 on 5 matching bases. Trimming removed 4 bases at V and 4 bases at J, with 13 bases between. Germline assignment: CDR1 SGHNT and CDR2 YYREEE (reference sequence). This CDR3 is built from 14 residues. The CDR3 bases are TGTGCCAGCAGCGGGGCTCAGGGTTCAGATACGCAGTATTTT. As protein: CASSGAQGSDTQYF.

Of note for this clone: Different DNA sequences within this sample yield the same CDR3. The chain is built from TRBV5-1 and TRBJ2-6; D remains unclear. Germline V gives CDR1 SGHRS, CDR2 YFSETQ. This CDR3 comprises 14 residues. V dropped 4 bases and J dropped 2 bases, with 7 bases sitting between them. The CDR3 protein is CASSALPGANVLTF. The CDR3 nucleotides are TGCGCCAGCAGCGCGTTACCTGGGGCCAACGTCCTGACTTTC.

This clone was recorded a few times. The genes are TRBV4-1 and TRBJ2-7; the match to TRBD2 covers 10 bases. The CDR3 totals 17 residues. Germline lookup yields CDR1 MGHRA and CDR2 YSYEKL. Trimming removed 4 bases from V and 2 bases from J; junction bases left unmatched: 11. CDR3 amino acids: CASSRPTVAGGAYEQYF. Written as DNA, the CDR3 is TGCGCCAGCAGCCGCCCGACAGTAGCGGGAGGCGCCTACGAGCAGTACTTC.

This chain joins TRBV5-1 and TRBJ2-3, with D perhaps given as TRBD1 or TRBD2 (5 bases each). Germline V lookup: CDR1 SGHRS, CDR2 YFSETQ. The CDR3 has 14 amino acids. Trimming cost V 4 bases and J 7 bases, with 16 bases left between them. CDR3 sequence reads: CASSREGLLNTQYF. CDR3 in DNA: TGCGCCAGCAGCCGCGAGGGGCTGCTAAATACGCAGTATTTT.

The V gene is TRBV2, the J gene TRBJ1-3; D not resolved. CDR1 SNHLY and CDR2 FYNNEI come from the germline V gene. CDR3 length: 17 amino acids. V was cut by 3 bases and J by 0 bases, with 15 bases left in between. CDR3 residues: CASSDSVSPSSGNTIYF. In nucleotides, the CDR3 is TGTGCCAGCAGTGATTCGGTTTCCCCTTCCTCTGGAAACACCATATATTTT.

The chain has TRBV28 and TRBJ1-2; 9 bases are shared with TRBD1. The CDR3 is made up of 18 amino acids. Germline values: CDR1 MDHEN, CDR2 SYDVKM. V trimming: 8 bases; J trimming: 2 bases; junction bases outside the gene matches: 18. The CDR3 reads CASLSNGGQGVFNYGYTF. CDR3 nucleotides: TGTGCCAGCCTCTCGAATGGGGGACAGGGAGTATTCAACTATGGCTACACCTTC.

The V gene is TRBV12-5, the J gene TRBJ2-2, with no clear D. CDR1 LGHNT and CDR2 FRNRAP come from the germline V gene. Trimming took 3 bases from V and 1 from J, leaving 6 bases between them. This CDR3 contains 14 residues. The CDR3 loop reads CASGFGKNTGELFF. CDR3 nucleotides: TGTGCTAGTGGTTTTGGAAAGAACACCGGGGAGCTGTTTTTT.

The chain recombines TRBV2 with TRBJ2-3; 10 bases are shared with TRBD1. The length of the CDR3 is 14 residues. Germline CDR1 is SNHLY and CDR2 is FYNNEI. Trimming cost V 8 bases and J 5 bases; bases outside gene matches: 7. CDR3 DNA: TGTGCCAGCGACGGACAGGGGGATGTAGATACGCAGTATTTT. The encoded protein is CASDGQGDVDTQYF.

CDR3 residues: CASSLGQRERNEQFF. The CDR3 nucleotides are TGCGCCAGCAGCTTGGGCCAGCGGGAGCGCAATGAGCAGTTCTTC. The chain joins TRBV5-1 to TRBJ2-1, with 8 positions matching TRBD2. Germline values: CDR1 SGHRS, CDR2 YFSETQ. With 0 bases clipped from V and 6 bases from J, the junction kept 5 bases outside the gene matches. The CDR3 covers 15 residues.

The CDR3 sequence: CASRNTGGNYEQYF. CDR3 nucleotide sequence: TGTGCCAGCAGGAATACAGGGGGCAACTACGAGCAGTACTTC. The V call is TRBV25-1, the J call TRBJ2-7; 9 bases map to TRBD1. The CDR3 contains 14 residues. Germline V gene sequence: CDR1 MGHDK, CDR2 SYGVNS. The V gene end was trimmed by 6 bases and the J gene end by 3 bases; junction bases not matched to a gene: 6.

The J gene is TRBJ1-4, the V gene TRBV4-3; 7 bases agree with TRBD1. There are 15 residues in the CDR3. The germline V gene has CDR1 LGHNA and CDR2 YSLEER. V shed 4 bases and J 8 bases; nucleotides not matched to a gene: 10. The CDR3 sequence: CASSPRTGTGEKLFF. The CDR3 DNA reads TGCGCCAGCAGCCCTAGGACAGGAACTGGAGAAAAACTGTTTTTT.